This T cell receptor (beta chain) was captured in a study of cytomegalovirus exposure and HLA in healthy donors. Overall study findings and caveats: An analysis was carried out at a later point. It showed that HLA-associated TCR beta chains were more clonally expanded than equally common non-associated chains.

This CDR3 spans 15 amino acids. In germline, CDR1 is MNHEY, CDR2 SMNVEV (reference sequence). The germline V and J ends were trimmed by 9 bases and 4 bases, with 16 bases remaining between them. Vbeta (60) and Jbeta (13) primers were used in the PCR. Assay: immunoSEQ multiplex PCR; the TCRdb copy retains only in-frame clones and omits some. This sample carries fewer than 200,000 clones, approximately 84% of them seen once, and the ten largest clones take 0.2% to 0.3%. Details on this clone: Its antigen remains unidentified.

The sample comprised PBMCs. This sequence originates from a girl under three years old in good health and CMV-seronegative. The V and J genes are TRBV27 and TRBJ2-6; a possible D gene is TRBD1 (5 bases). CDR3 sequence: CASTWGPAGANVLTF. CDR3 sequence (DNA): TGTGCCAGTACATGGGGCCCGGCAGGGGCCAACGTCCTGACTTTC.